These T cell receptor beta chains were read from a single sample in a study of CD8+CD57+ T cells in acquired aplastic anemia. Each CDR3 protein is one row after TCRdb ran MiXCR on the reads. The sample has roughly 190,000 distinct CDR3 sequences; about half are singletons. The sequencing input was sorted CD4+, CD8+, or CD8+CD57+ T cells (not recorded which) from PBMCs. Source of these receptors: a human donor in good health, serving as a control. CDR3s include the opening cysteine and the closing phenylalanine or tryptophan. D genes are given only for firm matches. Where a row states a size, it is once, few, many or the class of an expanded clone; other rows omit it.

D: .; J: TRBJ2-7; size: many; V: TRBV18; DNA: TGTGCCAGCTCAGCAACGACCGATACCTACGAGCAGTACTTC; CDR3: CASSATTDTYEQYF
D: .; J: TRBJ1-2; size: .; V: TRBV6-6; DNA: TGTGCCAGCAGTGAAGCTGGGGCCTCCGGAAACACCTTC; CDR3: CASSEAGASGNTF
D: TRBD2; J: TRBJ2-5; size: .; V: TRBV7-2; DNA: TGTGCCAGCACCTCTAGCGGGGGGGCGGCAGAAGAGACCCAGTACTTC; CDR3: CASTSSGGAAEETQYF
D: TRBD1; J: TRBJ1-2; size: few; V: TRBV7-2; DNA: TGTGCCAGCAGCCTCGACAGGGGTGATGGCTACACCTTC; CDR3: CASSLDRGDGYTF
D: .; J: TRBJ1-1; size: .; V: TRBV24-1; DNA: TGTGCCACCCAACTTCGGGACGGAGTTGAAGCTTTCTTT; CDR3: CATQLRDGVEAFF
D: .; J: TRBJ1-5; size: .; V: TRBV5-1; DNA: TGCGCCAGCAGCTTGGATGGGACAACCGGACCGCCCCAGCATTTT; CDR3: CASSLDGTTGPPQHF
D: .; J: TRBJ2-6; size: .; V: TRBV4-1; DNA: TGCGCCAGCACCACGGCGGGATATTCTGGGGCCAACGTCCTGACTTTC; CDR3: CASTTAGYSGANVLTF
D: .; J: TRBJ1-4; size: once; V: TRBV12-3/TRBV12-4; DNA: TGTGCCAGCAGTGCCCGGACAGCGCAGGGGCTGGAAAAACTGTTTTTT; CDR3: CASSARTAQGLEKLFF
D: TRBD1; J: TRBJ2-5; size: .; V: TRBV7-9; DNA: TGTGCCAGCAGTGAAGCGCTTCTGGGACAGGGAGAGACCCAGTACTTC; CDR3: CASSEALLGQGETQYF
D: .; J: TRBJ2-7; size: .; V: TRBV25-1; DNA: TGTGCCAGCAGTAACTCTGGGAGCTCCTACGAGCGGTACTTC; CDR3: CASSNSGSSYERYF
D: .; J: TRBJ1-4; size: many; V: TRBV5-1; DNA: TGCGCCAGTTCCACAGCCCCTAATGAAAAACTGTTTTTT; CDR3: CASSTAPNEKLFF
D: TRBD1; J: TRBJ1-5; size: many; V: TRBV28; DNA: TGTGCCAGCAGTATTTGGACAGGGGAGGGCAATCAGCCCCAGCATTTT; CDR3: CASSIWTGEGNQPQHF
D: TRBD1; J: TRBJ2-7; size: .; V: TRBV25-1; DNA: TGTGCCAGTAGTTCCGTTGGGGACAGGGGATCCTACGAGCAGTACTTC; CDR3: CASSSVGDRGSYEQYF
D: .; J: TRBJ1-3; size: many; V: TRBV9; DNA: TGTGCCAGCAGCGTAGAGGGGGTGGGAGGAAACACCATATATTTT; CDR3: CASSVEGVGGNTIYF
D: .; J: TRBJ1-1; size: .; V: TRBV29-1; DNA: TGCCAGGTCCACACAGAAAACACTGAAGCTTTCTTT; CDR3: CQVHTENTEAFF
D: TRBD1; J: TRBJ1-1; size: many; V: TRBV12-3/TRBV12-4; DNA: TGTGCCAGCAGTTTAACGACAGGGGGGATGAACACTGAAGCTTTCTTT; CDR3: CASSLTTGGMNTEAFF
D: .; J: TRBJ2-2; size: many; V: TRBV19; DNA: TGTGCCAGTAGTATGGGTCGGTACGCCGGGGAGCTGTTTTTT; CDR3: CASSMGRYAGELFF
D: .; J: TRBJ2-6; size: .; V: TRBV25-1; DNA: TGTGCCAGCAGTGAAATCTGGGACTCTGGGGCCGACGTCCTGACTTTC; CDR3: CASSEIWDSGADVLTF
D: .; J: TRBJ1-5; size: .; V: TRBV7-9; DNA: TGTGCCAGCAGCGAGCAGGGCGATCAGCCCCAGCATTTT; CDR3: CASSEQGDQPQHF
D: TRBD1; J: TRBJ2-7; size: many; V: TRBV5-1; DNA: TGCGCCAGCAGCTGGAGGGACAGGTCTGACGAGCAGTACTTC; CDR3: CASSWRDRSDEQYF
D: TRBD1; J: TRBJ1-5; size: many; V: TRBV7-9; DNA: TGTGCCAGCAGCCTTGGGACAGGGGGGGGCAATCAGCCCCAGCATTTT; CDR3: CASSLGTGGGNQPQHF
D: .; J: TRBJ2-7; size: .; V: TRBV10-3; DNA: TGTGCCATCAGTGCCGGAGAAGAGTCCTTCTCCTACGAGCAGTACTTC; CDR3: CAISAGEESFSYEQYF
D: .; J: TRBJ1-1; size: few; V: TRBV29-1; DNA: TGCAGCTCCCGTGGGGGGACGGGCACTGAAGCTTTCTTT; CDR3: CSSRGGTGTEAFF
D: TRBD2; J: TRBJ2-1; size: .; V: TRBV7-9; DNA: TGTGCCGGATCTAGCGGGGGGGCCATCTCCTACAATGAGCAGTTCTTC; CDR3: CAGSSGGAISYNEQFF
D: .; J: TRBJ2-3; size: .; V: TRBV25-1; DNA: TGTGCCAGCAGTGACCTTGGGGGAGATACGCAGTATTTT; CDR3: CASSDLGGDTQYF
D: .; J: TRBJ2-1; size: .; V: TRBV20-1; DNA: TGCAGTGCTAGCCAGAGCAATGAGCAGTTCTTC; CDR3: CSASQSNEQFF
D: TRBD2; J: TRBJ2-7; size: .; V: TRBV9; DNA: TGTGCCAGCAGCCCCGGGGGGGAATGGGAGCAGTACTTC; CDR3: CASSPGGEWEQYF
D: TRBD1; J: TRBJ2-5; size: many; V: TRBV10-3; DNA: TGTGCCATCAGCCCAGGGGGCGCGGAGTCGGAGACCCAGTACTTC; CDR3: CAISPGGAESETQYF